The 10 T cell receptor beta chains listed next were all sequenced from one sample in a study of neoadjuvant nivolumab and ipilimumab in lung cancer. Sequenced by immunoSEQ multiplex PCR; TCRdb stores in-frame clones only, minus some. Of 9,700 or so clones listed, around 77% were seen once; the top ten hold 7.5% to 8%. Source: tumor tissue, taken after neoadjuvant nivolumab, alone or with ipilimumab, at or shortly before surgery. All receptors come from an adult with non-small cell lung cancer. Some clones in this sample may be carry-over from other donors' samples.

The CDR3 nucleotides read TGCGCCAGCAGCTTGGCGGTTGTGGCAGCCCAAGAGACCCAGTACTTC. Translation gives CASSLAVVAAQETQYF. The chain uses TRBV5-1 and TRBJ2-5; no clear D. CDR3 size: 16 residues. From germline, CDR1 is SGHRS and CDR2 YFSETQ. V dropped 0 bases and J dropped 1 base, with 13 bases sitting between them.

This clone was picked up a small number of times. The CDR3 region is CASSPGQGFGYTF. The CDR3 region has the DNA TGTGCCAGTAGTCCGGGACAGGGGTTTGGCTACACCTTC. The chain combines TRBV19 with TRBJ1-2; TRBD1 matches at 10 bases. Germline trimming cut 5 bases from V and 7 bases from J; bases unmatched to any gene: 4. The CDR3 is 13 residues long. Germline V gives CDR1 LNHDA, CDR2 SQIVND (reference sequence). The full variable domain, with the rest looked up from reference TRBV19 and TRBJ1-2, is DGGITQSPKYLFRKEGQNVTLSCEQNLNHDAMYWYRQDPGQGLRLIYYSQIVNDFQKGDIAEGYSVSREKKESFPLTVTSAQKNPTAFYLCASSPGQGFGYTFGSGTRLTVV.

In this sample, this clone turned up a few times. J is TRBJ2-7 and V is TRBV7-2; D is possibly TRBD2 (7 bases). Germline values: CDR1 SGHTA, CDR2 FQGNSA. There are 13 residues in the CDR3. The ends were cut back, 7 bases at V and 6 bases at J, with 16 bases in the middle. As DNA, the CDR3 is TGTGCCAGCATCGGCGGGGGCGTTGGCGAGCAGTACTTC. This gives the protein CASIGGGVGEQYF.

The gene calls are TRBV9 and TRBJ1-3; TRBD1 aligns across 7 bases. The V and J ends lost 4 bases and 3 bases, in that order; junction bases with no gene match: 13. The germline gives CDR1 SGDLS, CDR2 YYNGEE. The CDR3 loop spans 17 amino acids. CDR3 region: CASSSRQGPRGGNTIYF. The CDR3, as DNA: TGTGCCAGCAGCTCCCGACAGGGCCCGAGGGGTGGAAACACCATATATTTT.

This chain connects TRBV5-1 to TRBJ2-1; 8 bases fit TRBD1. From germline, CDR1 is SGHRS and CDR2 YFSETQ. V was clipped by 1 base and J by 9 bases; unmatched bases: 9. The CDR3 contains 15 residues. CDR3 DNA sequence: TGCGCCAGCAGCTTGCGGACAGGGTCTGATAGTGAGCAGTTCTTC. Residues: CASSLRTGSDSEQFF.

V usage is TRBV7-2 and J usage is TRBJ2-7, with 7 bases identical to TRBD2. Germline CDR1 is SGHTA and CDR2 is FQGNSA. The CDR3 has 13 residues. Unmatched junction bases numbered 5, after V lost 3 bases and J lost 6 bases. The CDR3 DNA reads as TGTGCCAGCAGCTTCGGGGGGAAGAGCGAGCAGTACTTC. It encodes CASSFGGKSEQYF.

This clone was picked up a small number of times. V is TRBV5-1 and J is TRBJ1-2; D ambiguous. The germline V gene encodes CDR1 SGHRS and CDR2 YFSETQ. Deletions cut 0 bases from V and 5 bases from J, with 11 bases between. This CDR3 is built from 14 residues. CDR3 region: CASSLAGAEYGYTF. The CDR3 DNA reads as TGCGCCAGCAGCTTGGCAGGAGCGGAGTATGGCTACACCTTC.

The chain is built from TRBV15 and TRBJ2-7, with TRBD2 identical over 9 bases. This CDR3 contains 15 residues. J gave up 2 bases and V 4 bases, and 6 bases lay outside the gene matches. The germline CDR1 and CDR2 sequences are LNHNV and YYDKDF (reference sequence). CDR3 bases: TGTGCCACCAGCATGGGCGGGGGGGCGACCTACGAGCAGTACTTC. Residues: CATSMGGGATYEQYF.

Only a few counts were recorded for this clone. The CDR3 loop is CASSESWTYEQYF. CDR3 DNA sequence: TGCGCCAGCAGTGAGTCGTGGACCTACGAGCAGTACTTC. V is TRBV10-1 and J is TRBJ2-7; D remains ambiguous. Trimming pared 0 bases from V and 2 bases from J, leaving 5 bases between. Germline V lookup: CDR1 WNHNN, CDR2 SYGVQD (reference sequence). The CDR3 sequence is 13 residues long.

Only a few counts were recorded for this clone. The rearrangement uses TRBV9 and TRBJ2-3; TRBD2 agrees at 7 bases. V lost 3 bases, J lost 6 bases, and 4 bases stayed unmatched. This CDR3 is 13 amino acids long. The germline V gene has CDR1 SGDLS and CDR2 YYNGEE. The CDR3 loop is CASSGGRQDTQYF. As DNA, the CDR3 is TGTGCCAGCAGCGGCGGGAGACAGGATACGCAGTATTTT.